These 30 T cell receptor beta chains originate from one sample sequenced in a study of CD4 T cells in relation to SARS-CoV-2 and coronaviruses. Sequenced by immunoSEQ multiplex PCR; TCRdb stores in-frame clones only, minus some. The repertoire consists of roughly 12,000 clones, with more than 75% occurring once and the leading ten covering approximately 14%. No antigen is known for these receptors. Before the COVID-19 pandemic, during about 2011-2018, CD4+ T cells were taken from unexposed donors. The cells were cultured for about ten days before CD4+ T cells were isolated. Material: CD4+ T cells from PBMCs, cultured in vitro. All receptors derive from a human donor in good health.

The chain recombines TRBV4-2 with TRBJ2-3, with D possibly being TRBD1 or TRBD2 (5 bases each). This CDR3 comprises 20 residues. With 0 bases removed from V and 0 bases from J, the gap between germline ends came to 22 bases. The germline CDR1 and CDR2 sequences are LGHNA and YNFKEQ. The DNA for the CDR3 is TGTGCCAGCAGCCAAGATAGGCCTCGTGGGACCTTCCGCAGCACAGATACGCAGTATTTT. Residues: CASSQDRPRGTFRSTDTQYF.

In DNA, the CDR3 is TGTGCCAGCAGCGTAGTCCCCACAGGGGGAGGGACTGAAGCTTTCTTT. Protein product: CASSVVPTGGGTEAFF. The genes are TRBV9 and TRBJ1-1, with 8 bases matching TRBD1. The germline CDR1 and CDR2 sequences are SGDLS and YYNGEE. V shed 0 bases, J shed 5 bases, and the junction held 9 bases outside the gene matches. This CDR3 has 16 amino acids.

The V and J genes are TRBV5-6 and TRBJ2-2, with D perhaps matching TRBD2 (5 bases). This CDR3 has 16 residues. V was pared by 0 bases and J by 1 base, with 10 bases between. Germline V gene data show CDR1 as SGHDT and CDR2 as YYEEEE. In DNA form, the CDR3 reads TGTGCCAGCAGCTTGGGGGGTCGGGGGAACACCGGGGAGCTGTTTTTT. The encoded protein is CASSLGGRGNTGELFF.

This chain links TRBV5-1 with TRBJ2-3; 10 positions match TRBD2. V shed 4 bases and J 0 bases; nucleotides not matched to a gene: 5. The CDR3 extends over 16 amino acids. Per the germline V gene, CDR1 is SGHRS and CDR2 is YFSETQ. The CDR3 DNA follows: TGCGCCAGCAGCCCGTATAGCGGGGGGAGCACAGATACGCAGTATTTT. This gives the protein CASSPYSGGSTDTQYF.

CDR3 DNA sequence: TGTGCCATCAGCCCACTCGGGGGGACAGGGTTGACTGGAAACACCATATATTTT. This encodes CAISPLGGTGLTGNTIYF. The V call is TRBV10-3, the J call TRBJ1-3; 9 bases line up with TRBD1. V trimming: 6 bases; J trimming: 2 bases; junction bases outside the gene matches: 14. There are 18 residues in the CDR3. Germline CDR1 reads ENHRY; CDR2 reads SYGVKD.

The rearrangement joins TRBV7-2 to TRBJ2-5; D is possibly TRBD1 (5 bases). The CDR3 consists of 13 residues. The V end was cut by 4 bases, the J end by 2 bases, with 8 bases between. The germline CDR1 and CDR2 sequences are SGHTA and FQGNSA. The CDR3 bases are TGTGCCAGCAGCTCCAGGGTACAAGAGACCCAGTACTTC. Translation gives CASSSRVQETQYF.

J is TRBJ2-7 and V is TRBV7-9; D might be TRBD1 or TRBD2, each matching 5 bases. CDR1 and CDR2 from the germline V gene are SEHNR and FQNEAQ (reference sequence). The V gene lost 1 base and the J gene lost 5 bases, with 12 bases spanning the gap. This CDR3 has 14 amino acids. In DNA, the CDR3 is TGTGCCAGCAGCTTAGACATCCAGGGACACGAGCAGTACTTC. Its protein is CASSLDIQGHEQYF.

The gene calls are TRBV7-3 and TRBJ2-3; 8 positions agree with TRBD2. This CDR3 has 14 residues. Trimming took 5 bases from V and 3 from J; bases not matched to a gene: 4. Per the germline V gene, CDR1 is SGHTA and CDR2 is FQGTGA. CDR3 sequence reads: CASSPSGRTDTQYF. Here the CDR3 DNA reads TGTGCCAGCAGCCCCAGCGGGAGAACAGATACGCAGTATTTT.

This clone was detected only a few times. V usage is TRBV7-2 and J usage is TRBJ1-2; 7 bases line up with TRBD1. The CDR3 covers 13 residues. Per germline, CDR1 SGHTA and CDR2 FQGNSA. Trimming took 5 bases from V and 6 from J; bases not matched to a gene: 6. The CDR3 coding sequence is TGTGCCAGCAGCCCAGGGGGGTCAGATGGCTACACCTTC. It is translated as CASSPGGSDGYTF.

V is TRBV14 and J is TRBJ1-4, with D possibly TRBD1 on 5 matching bases. Germline assignment: CDR1 SGHDN and CDR2 FVKESK. V was cut by 4 bases and J by 2 bases, with 11 bases left in between. The CDR3 is 15 residues long. Written as DNA, the CDR3 is TGTGCCAGCAGCCCGAGATGGGGGACTAATGAAAAACTGTTTTTT. It codes for CASSPRWGTNEKLFF.

CDR3 protein: CASSQETAYGYTF. CDR3 bases: TGTGCCAGCAGCCAAGAGACAGCTTATGGCTACACCTTC. The chain employs TRBV3-1 (or the pseudogene TRBV3-2) and TRBJ1-2; D is possibly TRBD1 (5 bases). The CDR3 is 13 residues long. V shed 0 bases and J shed 5 bases, with 7 bases lying between them. Per germline, CDR1 LGHDT and CDR2 YNNKEL (reference sequence).

The genes are TRBV3-1 (or the pseudogene TRBV3-2) and TRBJ2-5; 9 nucleotides line up with TRBD2. The CDR3 is made up of 18 amino acids. The germline V gene has CDR1 LGHDT and CDR2 YNNKEL (reference sequence). J was trimmed by 5 bases and V by 1 base; bases with no gene match: 14. The CDR3 coding sequence is TGTGCCAGCAGCCAAGGAGTGGCAGCGGGGGGTCAGGGGGAGACCCAGTACTTC. The encoded protein is CASSQGVAAGGQGETQYF.

This clone showed up just a few times. The gene calls are TRBV6-5 and TRBJ2-2; 8 nucleotides align to TRBD2. V gave up 7 bases and J gave up 2 bases; unmatched junction bases: 6. CDR3 size: 15 residues. In germline, CDR1 is MNHEY, CDR2 SVGAGI. As DNA, the CDR3 is TGTGCCAGCACTACTAGCGGTGTAAACACCGGGGAGCTGTTTTTT. Its protein is CASTTSGVNTGELFF.

This chain joins TRBV30 and TRBJ1-2; a weak D match, TRBD1 (5 bases). V lost 3 bases, J lost 3 bases, and 11 bases lay in between. The CDR3 has 13 amino acids. CDR1 and CDR2 (germline): GTSNPN, SVGIG (reference sequence). The CDR3 coding sequence is TGTGCCTGGAGCCAGGGTTTGGACTATGGCTACACCTTC. As protein: CAWSQGLDYGYTF.

This chain joins TRBV19 and TRBJ2-5; 7 bases are a match to TRBD1. J was trimmed by 2 bases and V by 5 bases; bases with no gene match: 5. This CDR3 region has 14 residues. The germline CDR1 and CDR2 sequences are LNHDA and SQIVND (reference sequence). In DNA form, the CDR3 reads TGTGCCAGTAGTCCGGGACAGCATCAAGAGACCCAGTACTTC. Protein product: CASSPGQHQETQYF.

The chain is built from TRBV18 and TRBJ2-5, with 8 positions matching TRBD2. Germline CDR1 is KGHSH and CDR2 is LQKENI. The CDR3 covers 13 residues. V shed 5 bases, J shed 4 bases, and the junction held 3 bases outside the gene matches. The CDR3: CASSTGGTETQYF. The DNA of the CDR3 is TGTGCCAGCTCAACGGGAGGGACAGAGACCCAGTACTTC.

V and J are TRBV10-2 and TRBJ1-5, with D possibly matching TRBD1 (6 bases). Between the trimmed V and J ends, which lost 10 bases and 6 bases, there was a span of 19 bases. There are 14 residues in the CDR3. Germline loops: CDR1 WSHSY, CDR2 SAAADI. The DNA of the CDR3 is TGCGCCACCAAACTTCCCGGCAGGGGTCAGCCCCAGCATTTT. It is translated as CATKLPGRGQPQHF.

The V and J genes are TRBV5-6 and TRBJ1-3, with unresolved D. The CDR3 is made up of 16 amino acids. CDR1 and CDR2 from the germline V gene are SGHDT and YYEEEE. V was cut by 0 bases and J by 4 bases, with 14 bases left in between. The CDR3 DNA reads TGTGCCAGCAGCTTGGAGGGAGTTGGATCGGGAAACACCATATATTTT. This encodes CASSLEGVGSGNTIYF.

The V call is TRBV3-1 (or the pseudogene TRBV3-2), the J call TRBJ2-1; D is possibly TRBD1 (5 bases). Germline values: CDR1 LGHDT, CDR2 YNNKEL (reference sequence). The ends were cut back, 0 bases at V and 5 bases at J, with 11 bases in the middle. CDR3 length: 15 amino acids. The DNA of the CDR3 is TGTGCCAGCAGCCAAGATACCAGGGTGGACAATGAGCAGTTCTTC. This gives the protein CASSQDTRVDNEQFF.

The V gene is TRBV3-1 (or the pseudogene TRBV3-2), the J gene TRBJ1-5, with D possibly matching TRBD1 (5 bases). The CDR3 covers 14 residues. V dropped 0 bases and J dropped 5 bases, with 8 bases sitting between them. Germline V CDR1 and CDR2: LGHDT, YNNKEL (reference sequence). Written as DNA, the CDR3 is TGTGCCAGCAGCCAAGAGTTGGGGGATCAGCCCCAGCATTTT. Its protein product is CASSQELGDQPQHF.

This clone has just a few counts. Other DNA sequences of this sample code for an identical CDR3. This chain uses TRBV7-2 with TRBJ2-7, with D unresolved. The CDR3 covers 13 residues. Germline-derived CDR1 and CDR2 are SGHTA and FQGNSA. The V and J ends lost 4 bases and 2 bases respectively, with 9 bases between them. The CDR3 nucleotides are TGTGCCAGCAGCTCCCAAGGAGCCTACGAGCAGTACTTC. It is translated as CASSSQGAYEQYF.

This sequence joins TRBV6-5 and TRBJ1-5, with TRBD1 identical over 9 bases. This CDR3 region has 15 residues. The V and J ends lost 7 bases and 2 bases, in that order; junction bases with no gene match: 6. Germline lookup yields CDR1 MNHEY and CDR2 SVGAGI. CDR3 loop: CASITGGAGNQPQHF. CDR3 DNA: TGTGCCAGCATTACAGGGGGCGCCGGCAATCAGCCCCAGCATTTT.

The chain combines TRBV10-2 with TRBJ1-5; D is uncertain. Germline CDR1 is WSHSY and CDR2 is SAAADI. V dropped 4 bases and J dropped 5 bases, with 9 bases sitting between them. The CDR3 is 13 residues long. The CDR3 region is CASSVQGYQPQHF. For the CDR3, the DNA is TGCGCCAGCAGTGTTCAAGGTTATCAGCCCCAGCATTTT.

The chain employs TRBV3-1 (or the pseudogene TRBV3-2) and TRBJ1-3; D may be TRBD1 (5 bases). The germline CDR1 and CDR2 sequences are LGHDT and YNNKEL (reference sequence). With 3 bases removed from V and 9 bases from J, the gap between germline ends came to 15 bases. This CDR3 contains 14 residues. CDR3 DNA sequence: TGTGCCAGCAGCCAGAGCCTCCGGGGCGGCACCATATATTTT. As protein: CASSQSLRGGTIYF.

V is TRBV5-8 and J is TRBJ2-5; the D is unclear. The CDR3 loop spans 14 amino acids. Trimming took off 4 bases at V and 4 bases at J, with 14 bases between the two ends. The germline gives CDR1 SGHTS, CDR2 YDEGEE. In DNA, the CDR3 is TGTGCCAGCAGCCTTCCCCCACGGAGAGAGACCCAGTACTTC. As protein: CASSLPPRRETQYF.

The genes are TRBV30 and TRBJ2-3, with D tentatively TRBD2 (6 bases). CDR3 length equals 12 residues. The V gene lost 4 bases and the J gene lost 1 base, with 6 bases spanning the gap. Germline loops: CDR1 GTSNPN, CDR2 SVGIG (reference sequence). The CDR3 protein is CAWTSGTDTQYF. CDR3 DNA: TGTGCCTGGACTAGCGGCACAGATACGCAGTATTTT.

The V gene is TRBV6-2 or TRBV6-3, the J gene TRBJ2-7; D is perhaps TRBD1 (6 bases). Per germline, CDR1 MNHEY and CDR2 SVGEGT. CDR3 length equals 13 residues. Deletions cut 5 bases from V and 3 bases from J, with 11 bases between. The CDR3 sequence: CASSLRDNYEQYF. Written as DNA, the CDR3 is TGTGCCAGCAGTCTCCGGGACAACTACGAGCAGTACTTC.

The chain recombines TRBV7-2 with TRBJ2-1, with D possibly called TRBD1 or TRBD2 (5 bases each). CDR1 is SGHTA, CDR2 FQGNSA, per germline. CDR3 length equals 15 residues. V lost 5 bases and J 8 bases, leaving 19 bases between the germline ends. CDR3 nucleotide sequence: TGTGCCAGCAGCCCGGGACCGAGAGGTATCGATGAGCAGTTCTTC. Translated: CASSPGPRGIDEQFF.

The chain joins TRBV27 to TRBJ2-7; tentatively, D is TRBD2 (6 bases). The CDR3 is 15 amino acids. V dropped 7 bases and J dropped 6 bases, with 22 bases sitting between them. Germline V gene lookup returns CDR1 MNHEY and CDR2 SMNVEV (reference sequence). DNA for the CDR3: TGTGCCAGCAACCCCCTCACGCCGGGAGCGGGCGAGCAGTACTTC. Translating it yields CASNPLTPGAGEQYF.

The chain joins TRBV5-1 to TRBJ1-6, with D possibly TRBD1 on 6 matching bases. Trimming cost V 4 bases and J 7 bases, with 9 bases left between them. The V gene's germline CDR1 is SGHRS and CDR2 YFSETQ. The CDR3 sequence is 13 residues long. In nucleotides, the CDR3 is TGCGCCAGCAGCCCGGGACAAAATTCACCCCTCCACTTT. Protein sequence: CASSPGQNSPLHF.